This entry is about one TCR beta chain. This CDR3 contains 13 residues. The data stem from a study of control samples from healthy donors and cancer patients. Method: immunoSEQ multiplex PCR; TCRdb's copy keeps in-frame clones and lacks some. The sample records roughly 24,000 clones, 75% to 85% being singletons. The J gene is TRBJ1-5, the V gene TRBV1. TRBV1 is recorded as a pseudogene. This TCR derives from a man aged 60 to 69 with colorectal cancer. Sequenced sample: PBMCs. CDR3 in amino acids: CTSSRRGNQPQHF. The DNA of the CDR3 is TGCACCAGCAGCCGCCGGGGCAATCAGCCCCAGCATTTT.